This TCR beta chain derives from a study of siplizumab effects on memory and regulatory T cells. V was clipped by 5 bases and J by 6 bases; unmatched bases: 11. The CDR3 runs to 15 residues. Germline V gene data show CDR1 as SGHRS and CDR2 as YFSETQ. Whole-study results and caveats: Tregs proliferating in siplizumab cultures lacked confirmation of their suppressive function. There appeared to be greater diversity in naive T cells than in memory cells, and naive T cells seemed major contributors to the alloresponse.

Some clones are missing from TCRdb's copy, which holds only in-frame ones; the method was immunoSEQ multiplex PCR. This sample has around 97,000 clones, with roughly 94% found just once. On this clone itself: Its antigen is unknown.

This rearrangement joins TRBV5-1 to TRBJ2-1; 7 positions match TRBD1. Sequenced material: non-Treg CD4+ T cells sorted from blood. This TCR was sampled from a human donor in good health. The CDR3 DNA follows: TGCGCCAGCAGTCCCGACGAAAGGGGGCGCAATGAGCAGTTCTTC. Protein: CASSPDERGRNEQFF.